Detailed here is one T cell receptor (beta chain). There is no known antigen for this receptor. No per-base quality is available; no much larger clone lies one base away. This specimen belongs to a study of cytomegalovirus exposure and HLA in healthy donors (dated by TCRdb to 2017 to 2019). Background on the whole study: According to a later analysis, the 120 validation repertoires were produced on the same platform as the 700 or so repertoires of the first cohort. The study was designed to test whether signatures of past pathogen exposure could be identified by cataloging public T cell receptors. High-throughput TCR immunosequencing, statistical association of individual TCRs with disease status, and machine learning were combined to predict cytomegalovirus infection status. Along with the approximately 700-subject first cohort, a separate validation cohort of more than 90 different subjects was used. The full study reports these points: Cytomegalovirus status was reported to be diagnosed by the classifier with high specificity and sensitivity in both the original and validation cohorts. Subsequent analysis determined that TCRs grouped into clusters in the first cohort also showed a tendency toward co-occurrence across the roughly 130 validation repertoires, and roughly 95% of cluster scores exceeded 0. The study listed around 160 TCR beta chains as associated with cytomegalovirus. The validation cohort had no HLA typing available for a later analysis, so co-occurrence within that cohort was assessed over all 130 or so repertoires. It was suggested by the authors that the approach could potentially be generalized to other disease states and immunological phenotypes. Most TCR sequences were observed very rarely across donors, whereas some public TCRs were present in many individuals. In vitro tests confirmed that a few of the cytomegalovirus-associated TCR beta chains recognize cytomegalovirus antigens.

The donors belonged to the validation cohort of about 120 subjects, which was separate from the 666-subject first cohort. The library was obtained by the immunoSEQ multiplex PCR assay. As for the authors' bioinformatics: A statistical classification framework was built for diagnosing cytomegalovirus status from the catalog of TCR beta chain sequences. This immuneACCESS table, as held by TCRdb, lists in-frame sequences with V and J called but not all clones. Of the missing ones, under half trace to an unresolved V gene in checked studies; the others have no known cause. That table furnishes V, J and clone size, whereas the DNA furnished D and trimming. This sample is represented by about 140,000 clones; almost 90% of them were singletons. The ten most abundant clones make up approximately 8% of the sample. The CDR3 holds 16 amino acids from the cysteine to the phenylalanine. This entry keeps only the CDR3 DNA: 48 bases, framed from base 1. The germline V gene (reference sequence) supplies CDR1 LNHNV and CDR2 YYDKDF. Between the V and J ends, shortened by 0 bases and 7 bases respectively, the junction contains 18 bases.

In this chain, TRBV15 is recombined with TRBJ2-5; the D segment could be TRBD1, given 5 matching bases. The source material was PBMCs. This clonotype originated in a woman younger than 35 in good health and CMV-seropositive. The CDR3 region: CATSRDPQQVYGTQYF. The bases are TGTGCCACCAGCAGAGATCCACAACAGGTCTATGGGACCCAGTACTTC.